This T cell receptor (beta chain) was identified in a study of regulatory T cells in long-lasting Graves disease. This clonotype has ten or more counts. The antigen remains undetermined. Study-level points and caveats: Newly diagnosed patients shared 750 to 1,000 public clonotypes; persistent patients shared about 2,700. When disease was persistent, TRBV28, TRBJ1-2 and TRBJ2-5 were the favored segments.

The junction had 9 bases not matched to a gene; V was cut back by 5 bases and J by 6 bases. The CDR3 is 17 residues long. Germline loops: CDR1 SEHNR, CDR2 FQNEAQ (reference sequence). Time point indicated: newly diagnosed GD, antithyroid drugs for less than 3 months. The TCR library used RNA extracted from PBMCs. Libraries of TCR beta came from iRepertoire HTBI primers plus Arm-PCR of CDR3 regions. TCRdb itself ran the multiplex PCR reads through MiXCR, one entry per CDR3 protein. The repertoire has 530,000 or so distinct CDR3 sequences, about 14% of them found once; the top ten carry more than 8.5%. These data were also reused for a study on T cells in Graves' hyperthyroidism and ophthalmopathy. That source notes: Peripheral blood also featured most of the thyroid clonotypes expanded above 0.001.

V usage is TRBV7-9 and J usage is TRBJ2-1, with TRBD2 identical over 14 bases. This receptor was identified in a man aged 25-45 years with Graves disease. Sequences were derived from peripheral blood mononuclear cells (PBMCs), sampled at new diagnosis, from a patient treated with antithyroid drugs. The CDR3 DNA reads as TGTGCCAGCAGCCTTGGGACTAGCGGGAGTTGGTCCAATGAGCAGTTCTTC. Translation gives CASSLGTSGSWSNEQFF.